These 3 T cell receptor beta chains originate from one sample sequenced in a study of blood T cell repertoires in COVID-19. Sequenced by immunoSEQ multiplex PCR; TCRdb stores in-frame clones only, minus some. The table has about 270,000 clones, about 89% seen once. Sequencing was performed on peripheral blood. All receptors come from a middle-aged man with active or convalescent COVID-19.

This chain links TRBV5-4 with TRBJ2-2; 11 nucleotides match TRBD2. V was clipped by 0 bases and J by 6 bases; unmatched bases: 4. This CDR3 has 16 residues. Germline CDR1 SGHNT, CDR2 YYREEE (reference sequence). CDR3 amino acids: CASSLGLAGGSGELFF. The CDR3 coding sequence is TGTGCCAGCAGCTTGGGGCTAGCGGGAGGATCCGGGGAGCTGTTTTTT. Full variable domain (remainder filled in from reference TRBV5-4 and TRBJ2-2): ETGVTQSPTHLIKTRGQQVTLRCSSQSGHNTVSWYQQALGQGPQFIFQYYREEENGRGNFPPRFSGLQFPNYSSELNVNALELDDSALYLCASSLGLAGGSGELFFGEGSRLTVL.

The gene calls are TRBV5-5 and TRBJ1-3; D is unclear. The CDR3 is made up of 17 amino acids. Germline V gives CDR1 SGHKS, CDR2 YYEKEE (reference sequence). Between the trimmed V and J ends, which lost 1 base and 2 bases, there was a span of 16 bases. The CDR3, as DNA: TGTGCCAGCAGCTTGAGTTTAAGAGGGCACCCTGGAAACACCATATATTTT. Its protein product is CASSLSLRGHPGNTIYF. Full variable domain (rest looked up from reference TRBV5-5 and TRBJ1-3): DAGVTQSPTHLIKTRGQQVTLRCSPISGHKSVSWYQQVLGQGPQFIFQYYEKEERGRGNFPDRFSARQFPNYSSELNVNALLLGDSALYLCASSLSLRGHPGNTIYFGEGSWLTVV.

This clone was seen a handful of times. The V gene is TRBV4-2, the J gene TRBJ1-1, with unresolved D. Germline lookup yields CDR1 LGHNA and CDR2 YNFKEQ. Trimming left V 3 bases short and J 7 bases short, with 6 bases between. This CDR3 is 11 amino acids long. The CDR3 is CASSQLFEAFF. The CDR3 DNA sequence: TGTGCCAGCAGCCAGCTATTTGAAGCTTTCTTT.